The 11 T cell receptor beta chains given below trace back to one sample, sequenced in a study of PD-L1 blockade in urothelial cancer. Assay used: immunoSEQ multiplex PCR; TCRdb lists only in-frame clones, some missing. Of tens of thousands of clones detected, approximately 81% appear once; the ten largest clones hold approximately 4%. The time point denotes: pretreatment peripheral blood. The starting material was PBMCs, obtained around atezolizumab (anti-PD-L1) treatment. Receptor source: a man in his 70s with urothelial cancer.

Here the CDR3 reads CASSPRGQINTGELFF. The CDR3 DNA reads as TGTGCCAGCAGCCCCCGGGGACAGATAAACACCGGGGAGCTGTTTTTT. V usage is TRBV4-2 and J usage is TRBJ2-2; 7 bases line up with TRBD1. J lost 2 bases, V lost 4 bases, and 7 bases had no gene match. Germline V gives CDR1 LGHNA, CDR2 YNFKEQ. The length of the CDR3 is 16 residues.

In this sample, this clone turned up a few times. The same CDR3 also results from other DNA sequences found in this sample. The CDR3 spells CASSTIRTGGPSGANVLTF. CDR3 coding DNA: TGTGCCAGTAGTACTATCCGGACAGGGGGCCCCTCTGGGGCCAACGTCCTGACTTTC. This chain joins TRBV19 and TRBJ2-6; 11 nucleotides line up with TRBD1. CDR3 length: 19 residues. Germline V gives CDR1 LNHDA, CDR2 SQIVND (reference sequence). V was pared by 4 bases and J by 0 bases, with 8 bases of the junction left unmatched. The variable domain in full, with the rest retrieved from reference TRBV19 and TRBJ2-6, is DGGITQSPKYLFRKEGQNVTLSCEQNLNHDAMYWYRQDPGQGLRLIYYSQIVNDFQKGDIAEGYSVSREKKESFPLTVTSAQKNPTAFYLCASSTIRTGGPSGANVLTFGAGSRLTVL.

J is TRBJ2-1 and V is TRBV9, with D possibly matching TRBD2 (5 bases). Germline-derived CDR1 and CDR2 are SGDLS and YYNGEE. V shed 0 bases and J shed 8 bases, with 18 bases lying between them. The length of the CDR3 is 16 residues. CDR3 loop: CASSVESEASGDEQFF. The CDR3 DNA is TGTGCCAGCAGCGTAGAAAGCGAGGCCTCCGGGGATGAGCAGTTCTTC.

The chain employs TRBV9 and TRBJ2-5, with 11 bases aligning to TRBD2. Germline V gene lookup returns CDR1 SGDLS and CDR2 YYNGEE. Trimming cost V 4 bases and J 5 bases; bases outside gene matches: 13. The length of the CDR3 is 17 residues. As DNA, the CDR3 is TGTGCCAGCAGCCGTAGAGGAATAGCGGGAGGGCGGGAGACCCAGTACTTC. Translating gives CASSRRGIAGGRETQYF.

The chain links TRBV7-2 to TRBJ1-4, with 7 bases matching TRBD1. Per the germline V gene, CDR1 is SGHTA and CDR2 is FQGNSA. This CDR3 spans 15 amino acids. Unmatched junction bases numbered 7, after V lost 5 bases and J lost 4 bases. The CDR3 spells CASSQRGPYNEKLFF. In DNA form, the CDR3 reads TGTGCCAGCAGCCAAAGGGGGCCCTATAATGAAAAACTGTTTTTT.

Written as DNA, the CDR3 is TGTGCCAGCTCCGGTCATAGCAATCAGCCCCAGCATTTT. It codes for CASSGHSNQPQHF. The chain links TRBV18 to TRBJ1-5; D is unresolved. The V gene's germline CDR1 is KGHSH and CDR2 LQKENI. V was pared by 6 bases and J by 0 bases, with 6 bases between. This CDR3 region has 13 residues.

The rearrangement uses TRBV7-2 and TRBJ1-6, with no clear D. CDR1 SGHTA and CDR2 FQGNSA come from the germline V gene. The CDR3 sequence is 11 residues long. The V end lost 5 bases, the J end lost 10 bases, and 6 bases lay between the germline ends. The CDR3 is CASSPESPLHF. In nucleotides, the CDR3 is TGTGCCAGCAGCCCAGAATCACCCCTCCACTTT.

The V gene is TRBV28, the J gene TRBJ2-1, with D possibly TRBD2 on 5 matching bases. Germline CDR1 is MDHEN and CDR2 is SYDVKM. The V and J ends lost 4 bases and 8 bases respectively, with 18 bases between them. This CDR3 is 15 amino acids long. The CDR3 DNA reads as TGTGCCAGCAGTTCCCTACTAGATAAGGGCGATGAGCAGTTCTTC. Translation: CASSSLLDKGDEQFF.

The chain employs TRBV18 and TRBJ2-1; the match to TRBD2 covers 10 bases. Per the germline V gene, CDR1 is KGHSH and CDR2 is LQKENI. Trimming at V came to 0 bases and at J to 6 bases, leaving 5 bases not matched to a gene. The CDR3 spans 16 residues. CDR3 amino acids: CASSPPVLAGFNEQFF. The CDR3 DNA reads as TGTGCCAGCTCACCACCCGTACTAGCGGGATTCAATGAGCAGTTCTTC.

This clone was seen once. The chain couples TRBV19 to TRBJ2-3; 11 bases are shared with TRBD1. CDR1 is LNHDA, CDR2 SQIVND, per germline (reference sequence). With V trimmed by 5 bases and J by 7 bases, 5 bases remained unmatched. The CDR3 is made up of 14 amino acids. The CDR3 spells CASSSGQGANTQYF. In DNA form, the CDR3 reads TGTGCCAGTAGTTCTGGACAGGGGGCAAATACGCAGTATTTT.

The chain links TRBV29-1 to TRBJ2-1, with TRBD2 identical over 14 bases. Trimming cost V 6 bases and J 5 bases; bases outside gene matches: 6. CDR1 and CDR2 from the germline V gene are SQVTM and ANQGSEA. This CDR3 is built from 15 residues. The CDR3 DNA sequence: TGCAGCGTCGCTGGGACTAGCGGGGGAAACAATGAGCAGTTCTTC. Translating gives CSVAGTSGGNNEQFF.